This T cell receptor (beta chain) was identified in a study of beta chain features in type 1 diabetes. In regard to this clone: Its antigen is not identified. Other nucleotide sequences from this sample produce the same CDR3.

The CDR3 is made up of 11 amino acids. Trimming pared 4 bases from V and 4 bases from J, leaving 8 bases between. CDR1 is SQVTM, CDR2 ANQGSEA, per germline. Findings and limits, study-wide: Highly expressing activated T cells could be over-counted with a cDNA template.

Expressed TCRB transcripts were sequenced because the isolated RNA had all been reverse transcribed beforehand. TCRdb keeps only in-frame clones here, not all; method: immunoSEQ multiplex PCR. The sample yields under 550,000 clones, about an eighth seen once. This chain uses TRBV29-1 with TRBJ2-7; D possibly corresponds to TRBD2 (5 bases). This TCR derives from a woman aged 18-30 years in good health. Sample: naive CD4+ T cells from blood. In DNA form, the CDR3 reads TGCAGCGTTGGGACGGGGTACGAGCAGTACTTC. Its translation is CSVGTGYEQYF.